A single sample gave rise to the 17 T cell receptor beta chains below, sequenced in a study of cytomegalovirus exposure and HLA in healthy donors. The PCR employed 60 Vbeta primers together with 13 Jbeta primers. Repertoires were generated with immunoSEQ multiplex PCR, while TCRdb's copy carries only in-frame clones and drops some. This sample carries a few hundred thousand clones, 77% of them seen once, and the ten largest clones take around 2.8%. Material for sequencing was PBMCs. These receptor sequences come from an older woman in good health and CMV-seropositive.

The V and J genes are TRBV2 and TRBJ1-5; D perhaps matches TRBD1 (5 bases). In germline, CDR1 is SNHLY, CDR2 FYNNEI. This CDR3 is built from 13 residues. V was cut by 6 bases and J by 5 bases, with 11 bases left in between. For the CDR3, the DNA is TGTGCCAGCAGGCGATGGGGGGATCAGCCCCAGCATTTT. Translated: CASRRWGDQPQHF.

This chain links TRBV7-9 with TRBJ2-1; D is undetermined. Trimming cost V 2 bases and J 10 bases, with 15 bases left between them. CDR1 and CDR2 (germline): SEHNR, FQNEAQ (reference sequence). The CDR3 runs to 14 residues. CDR3 nucleotides: TGTGCCAGCAGCTTATTGTCTGGAGCAAGAGAGCAGTTCTTC. It codes for CASSLLSGAREQFF.

The V gene is TRBV2, the J gene TRBJ1-6; 8 nucleotides line up with TRBD1. The CDR3 runs to 14 residues. The V and J ends lost 6 bases and 5 bases, in that order; junction bases with no gene match: 3. Germline V gives CDR1 SNHLY, CDR2 FYNNEI. CDR3 coding DNA: TGTGCCAGCAGCGGACAGGGAGATAATTCACCCCTCCACTTT. Translated: CASSGQGDNSPLHF. The entire variable domain, with the rest obtained from reference TRBV2 and TRBJ1-6, is as follows: EPEVTQTPSHQVTQMGQEVILRCVPISNHLYFYWYRQILGQKVEFLVSFYNNEISEKSEIFDDQFSVERPDGSNFTLKIRSTKLEDSAMYFCASSGQGDNSPLHFGNGTRLTVT.

V gene TRBV10-3 combines with J gene TRBJ2-5; 16 bases are a match to TRBD2. The germline CDR1 and CDR2 sequences are ENHRY and SYGVKD. V shed 6 bases, J shed 6 bases, and the junction held 13 bases outside the gene matches. This CDR3 has 18 amino acids. The CDR3 protein is CAISGTSGGANFIQTQYF. The CDR3 DNA reads TGTGCCATCAGCGGGACTAGCGGGGGGGCGAATTTTATTCAGACCCAGTACTTC.

The J gene is TRBJ2-7, the V gene TRBV11-2; the D is unclear. This CDR3 has 13 residues. Germline loops: CDR1 SGHAT, CDR2 FQNNGV. V lost 0 bases, J lost 5 bases, and 8 bases lay in between. CDR3 sequence (DNA): TGTGCCAGCAGCTTAGAGCCTAGGAACGAGCAGTACTTC. Translated: CASSLEPRNEQYF.

The chain carries TRBV6-5 and TRBJ1-5; D gene ambiguous. The CDR3 spans 14 residues. In germline, CDR1 is MNHEY, CDR2 SVGAGI. V dropped 8 bases and J dropped 0 bases, with 11 bases sitting between them. CDR3 nucleotide sequence: TGTGCCAGCGGCCCCCAACATAGCAATCAGCCCCAGCATTTT. Amino acid sequence: CASGPQHSNQPQHF.

This chain links TRBV7-9 with TRBJ1-1, with D maybe TRBD1 (6 bases). The V end was cut by 5 bases, the J end by 4 bases, with 17 bases between. The CDR3 covers 15 residues. Germline CDR1 and CDR2: SEHNR and FQNEAQ (reference sequence). CDR3 residues: CASSPPEGGSTEAFF. CDR3 DNA sequence: TGTGCCAGCAGCCCCCCGGAAGGGGGAAGCACTGAAGCTTTCTTT. The variable domain in full, completed from reference TRBV7-9 and TRBJ1-1, reads DTGVSQNPRHKITKRGQNVTFRCDPISEHNRLYWYRQTLGQGPEFLTYFQNEAQLEKSRLLSDRFSAERPKGSFSTLEIQRTEQGDSAMYLCASSPPEGGSTEAFFGQGTRLTVV.

This clone was counted a single time. The chain is built from TRBV9 and TRBJ2-1, with D perhaps TRBD2 (6 bases). Germline loops: CDR1 SGDLS, CDR2 YYNGEE. CDR3 length: 15 residues. V was shortened by 0 bases and J by 7 bases, with 14 bases between the two germline ends. CDR3 residues: CASSVVAGPWNEQFF. In DNA form, the CDR3 reads TGTGCCAGCAGCGTAGTCGCGGGGCCTTGGAATGAGCAGTTCTTC.

A single count supports this clone. The V and J genes are TRBV11-2 and TRBJ2-5; 7 positions agree with TRBD2. The germline gives CDR1 SGHAT, CDR2 FQNNGV. The CDR3 is 15 residues long. With V trimmed by 6 bases and J by 6 bases, 13 bases remained unmatched. The CDR3, as DNA: TGTGCCAGCAGGACCGTCCGGGGGAGGGAGAAGACCCAGTACTTC. This sequence encodes CASRTVRGREKTQYF.

The chain links TRBV7-8 to TRBJ2-1, with 11 positions matching TRBD2. The CDR3 consists of 17 residues. V shed 2 bases, J shed 0 bases, and the junction held 3 bases outside the gene matches. Germline V lookup: CDR1 SGHVS, CDR2 FQNEAQ. In DNA form, the CDR3 reads TGTGCCAGCAGCTTATCCGGGACTAGCGGCTCCTACAATGAGCAGTTCTTC. The encoded protein is CASSLSGTSGSYNEQFF.

The V and J genes are TRBV10-1 and TRBJ2-1, with 9 nucleotides matching TRBD2. V shed 1 base and J 2 bases; nucleotides not matched to a gene: 9. Germline V lookup: CDR1 WNHNN, CDR2 SYGVQD (reference sequence). The CDR3 consists of 18 residues. CDR3 in amino acids: CASSEYTLTSGTYNEQFF. For the CDR3, the DNA is TGCGCCAGCAGTGAGTACACTCTGACTAGCGGTACCTACAATGAGCAGTTCTTC.

V usage is TRBV5-4 and J usage is TRBJ2-1; a weak D match, TRBD1 (5 bases). V was cut by 0 bases and J by 0 bases, with 10 bases left in between. The germline CDR1 and CDR2 sequences are SGHNT and YYREEE (reference sequence). The CDR3 extends over 16 amino acids. DNA for the CDR3: TGTGCCAGCAGCTTGGGGGGCCACTCCTCCTACAATGAGCAGTTCTTC. Its translation is CASSLGGHSSYNEQFF.

This clone showed up just a few times. V is TRBV5-4 and J is TRBJ2-5; 7 bases agree with TRBD1. CDR1 is SGHNT and CDR2 is YYREEE in the germline V gene (reference sequence). This CDR3 has 15 amino acids. Trimming removed 4 bases from V and 1 base from J; junction bases left unmatched: 7. The CDR3 loop reads CASSPDKGAQETQYF. The CDR3 coding sequence is TGTGCCAGCAGCCCGGATAAGGGGGCCCAAGAGACCCAGTACTTC.

The V and J genes are TRBV29-1 and TRBJ2-5, with 7 bases lining up with TRBD1. Germline CDR1 is SQVTM and CDR2 is ANQGSEA. This CDR3 is built from 11 residues. V shed 6 bases and J 2 bases; nucleotides not matched to a gene: 0. The CDR3 is CSVGQQETQYF. The CDR3 bases are TGCAGCGTGGGACAGCAAGAGACCCAGTACTTC. Variable domain in full (rest from reference TRBV29-1 and TRBJ2-5): SAVISQKPSRDICQRGTSLTIQCQVDSQVTMMFWYRQQPGQSLTLIATANQGSEATYESGFVIDKFPISRPNLTFSTLTVSNMSPEDSSIYLCSVGQQETQYFGPGTRLLVL.

The chain is built from TRBV25-1 and TRBJ2-6; TRBD1 aligns across 8 bases. The germline gives CDR1 MGHDK, CDR2 SYGVNS. V lost 5 bases, J lost 2 bases, and 2 bases stayed unmatched. This CDR3 has 15 amino acids. CDR3 amino acids: CASSQTGAGANVLTF. CDR3 nucleotide sequence: TGTGCCAGCAGTCAGACAGGGGCTGGGGCCAACGTCCTGACTTTC. The full variable domain, with the rest looked up from reference TRBV25-1 and TRBJ2-6, is EADIYQTPRYLVIGTGKKITLECSQTMGHDKMYWYQQDPGMELHLIHYSYGVNSTEKGDLSSESTVSRIRTEHFPLTLESARPSHTSQYLCASSQTGAGANVLTFGAGSRLTVL.

The chain joins TRBV6-5 to TRBJ2-7; unclear D gene. V was clipped by 5 bases and J by 3 bases, with 14 bases between them. Germline CDR1 and CDR2: MNHEY and SVGAGI. The CDR3 spans 14 residues. CDR3 DNA sequence: TGTGCCAGCAGTACTCAGTGGGCCTTCTACGAGCAGTACTTC. It is translated as CASSTQWAFYEQYF.

This clone occurred a few times. The chain couples TRBV4-1 to TRBJ2-2; D is ambiguous. Trimming shortened V by 5 bases and J by 5 bases, and 6 bases separated the two germline ends. This CDR3 region has 12 residues. Germline loops: CDR1 MGHRA, CDR2 YSYEKL. In DNA, the CDR3 is TGCGCCAGCAGCAGCCGGACCGGGGAGCTGTTTTTT. Its protein is CASSSRTGELFF.